The rows below give T cell receptor beta chains drawn from one sample of a study of blood T cell repertoires in COVID-19. Method: immunoSEQ multiplex PCR; TCRdb's copy keeps in-frame clones and lacks some. The sample consists of about 260,000 clones, approximately 86% of them appearing once. Sequencing input: peripheral blood. These receptors all come from a man younger than 45 with active or convalescent COVID-19. The CDR3 runs from the conserved cysteine through the conserved F or W. D genes are given only for firm matches. Expanded clones are given a class, and other clones once, few, many or no size at all.

J gene: TRBJ2-7; D gene: TRBD1; V gene: TRBV6-6; clone size: -; CDR3 protein: CASTPGQIFYEQYF; CDR3 DNA: TGTGCCAGCACTCCGGGACAGATTTTCTACGAGCAGTACTTC
J gene: TRBJ1-3; D gene: -; V gene: TRBV2; clone size: -; CDR3 protein: CASRRPSGLNGNTIYF; CDR3 DNA: TGTGCCAGCAGGAGGCCCAGCGGACTCAATGGAAACACCATATATTTT
J gene: TRBJ2-6; D gene: -; V gene: TRBV6-5; clone size: -; CDR3 protein: CASAGSGANVLTF; CDR3 DNA: TGTGCCAGCGCGGGCTCTGGGGCCAACGTCCTGACTTTC
J gene: TRBJ1-5; D gene: -; V gene: TRBV4-3; clone size: -; CDR3 protein: CASSQDGQPNQPQHF; CDR3 DNA: TGCGCCAGCAGCCAAGATGGGCAGCCCAATCAGCCCCAGCATTTT
J gene: TRBJ1-1; D gene: TRBD1; V gene: TRBV6-5; clone size: few; CDR3 protein: CASSPRQGQGTEAFF; CDR3 DNA: TGTGCCAGCAGCCCAAGACAGGGTCAGGGCACTGAAGCTTTCTTT
J gene: TRBJ1-6; D gene: -; V gene: TRBV2; clone size: -; CDR3 protein: CASKQEYSYNSPLHF; CDR3 DNA: TGTGCCAGCAAGCAGGAATACTCCTATAATTCACCCCTCCACTTT
J gene: TRBJ1-6; D gene: TRBD1; V gene: TRBV4-3; clone size: -; CDR3 protein: CASSRDRGNSPLHF; CDR3 DNA: TGCGCCAGCAGCCGAGACAGGGGGAATTCACCCCTCCACTTT
J gene: TRBJ1-2; D gene: -; V gene: TRBV27; clone size: -; CDR3 protein: CASFSVRAYGYTF; CDR3 DNA: TGTGCCAGCTTTTCAGTACGTGCCTATGGCTACACCTTC
J gene: TRBJ2-7; D gene: -; V gene: TRBV7-2; clone size: -; CDR3 protein: CASSLGLGIYEQYF; CDR3 DNA: TGTGCCAGCAGCTTGGGCCTGGGCATCTACGAGCAGTACTTC
J gene: TRBJ1-6; D gene: TRBD1; V gene: TRBV19; clone size: -; CDR3 protein: CAKMGGQGDSVGSPLHF; CDR3 DNA: TGTGCCAAGATGGGTGGACAGGGGGATTCTGTGGGTTCACCCCTCCACTTT
J gene: TRBJ1-2; D gene: -; V gene: TRBV29-1; clone size: -; CDR3 protein: CSTTVGYTF; CDR3 DNA: TGCAGCACCACGGTTGGCTACACCTTC